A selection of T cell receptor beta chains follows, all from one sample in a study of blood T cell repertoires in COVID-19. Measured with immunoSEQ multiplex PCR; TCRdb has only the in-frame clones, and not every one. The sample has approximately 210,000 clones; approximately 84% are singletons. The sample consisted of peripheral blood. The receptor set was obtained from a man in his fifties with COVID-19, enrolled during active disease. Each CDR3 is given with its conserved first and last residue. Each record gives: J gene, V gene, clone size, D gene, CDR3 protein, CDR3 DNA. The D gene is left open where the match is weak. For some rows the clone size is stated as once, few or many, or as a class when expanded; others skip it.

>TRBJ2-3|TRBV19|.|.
CASSIQGKSTDTQYF
TGTGCCAGTAGTATCCAGGGGAAGAGCACAGATACGCAGTATTTT
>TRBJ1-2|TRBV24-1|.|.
CATSDIGYGYTF
TGTGCCACCAGTGATATCGGTTACGGCTACACCTTC
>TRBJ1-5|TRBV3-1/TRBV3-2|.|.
CASSQDPSLYQPQHF
TGTGCCAGCAGCCAAGATCCGTCTTTATATCAGCCCCAGCATTTT
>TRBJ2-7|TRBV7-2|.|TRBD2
CASSSTGGLYEQYF
TGTGCCAGCAGCTCGACGGGGGGGCTCTACGAGCAGTACTTC
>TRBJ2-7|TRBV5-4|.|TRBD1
CASSSRTGDQQYF
TGTGCCAGCAGCTCACGGACAGGGGATCAGCAGTACTTC
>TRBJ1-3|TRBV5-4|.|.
CASSRGLGGASGNTIYF
TGTGCCAGCAGCCGGGGTCTAGGGGGAGCCTCTGGAAACACCATATATTTT
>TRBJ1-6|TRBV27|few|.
CASSPRGGSSYNSPLHF
TGTGCCAGCAGTCCCCGGGGGGGGAGCTCCTATAATTCACCCCTCCACTTT
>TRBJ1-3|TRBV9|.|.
CASSVGGDPGNTIYF
TGTGCCAGCAGCGTAGGGGGGGATCCTGGAAACACCATATATTTT
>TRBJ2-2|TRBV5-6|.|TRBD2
CASSLRPGGRPGELFF
TGTGCCAGCAGCTTGCGGCCGGGAGGGCGTCCCGGGGAGCTGTTTTTT
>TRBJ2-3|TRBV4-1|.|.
CASSQDAVLGASTRTDTQYF
TGCGCCAGCAGCCAAGATGCCGTTCTGGGGGCTTCCACTCGCACAGATACGCAGTATTTT
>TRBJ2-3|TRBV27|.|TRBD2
CASRPAGGGADTQYF
TGTGCCAGCAGGCCGGCGGGGGGCGGTGCAGATACGCAGTATTTT
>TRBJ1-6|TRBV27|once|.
CASSYGRERSPLHF
TGTGCCAGCAGTTACGGCAGGGAAAGATCACCCCTCCACTTT
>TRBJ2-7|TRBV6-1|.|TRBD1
CASSESATGTYEQYF
TGTGCCAGCAGTGAATCAGCGACAGGGACCTACGAGCAGTACTTC
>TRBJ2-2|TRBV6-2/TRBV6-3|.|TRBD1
CASSYDRDRGRSRTGELFF
TGTGCCAGCAGTTACGACCGGGACAGGGGGCGCAGTAGGACCGGGGAGCTGTTTTTT
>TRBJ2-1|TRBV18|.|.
CASSPDEGNEQFF
TGTGCCAGCTCACCGGATGAGGGCAATGAGCAGTTCTTC
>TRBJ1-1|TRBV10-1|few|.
CASSESRSTEAFF
TGCGCCAGCAGTGAGTCGAGGTCCACTGAAGCTTTCTTT
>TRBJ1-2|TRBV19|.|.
CASSIEYRDNLNYGYTF
TGTGCCAGTAGTATAGAATACCGGGACAACTTAAACTATGGCTACACCTTC
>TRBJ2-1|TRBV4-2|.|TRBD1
CASSQSPDREGEQFF
TGTGCCAGCAGCCAAAGCCCGGACAGGGAAGGTGAGCAGTTCTTC
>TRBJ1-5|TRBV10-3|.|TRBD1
CAIRGQDYNQPQHF
TGTGCCATCAGGGGACAGGACTACAATCAGCCCCAGCATTTT
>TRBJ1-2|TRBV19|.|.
CASSMRQGYGYTF
TGTGCCAGTAGTATGAGGCAGGGGTATGGCTACACCTTC
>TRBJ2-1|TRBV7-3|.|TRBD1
CASSRGQYNEQFF
TGTGCCAGCAGCAGGGGACAGTACAATGAGCAGTTCTTC
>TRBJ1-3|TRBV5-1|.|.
CASSPGEVPGNTIYF
TGCGCCAGCAGCCCGGGTGAGGTTCCTGGAAACACCATATATTTT
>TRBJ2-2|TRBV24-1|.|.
CATSTSPWVGELFF
TGTGCCACCAGTACTAGTCCTTGGGTCGGGGAGCTGTTTTTT
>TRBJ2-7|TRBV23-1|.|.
CASGLKPGQTSYEQYF
TGCGCCAGCGGCCTGAAACCGGGACAAACTTCCTACGAGCAGTACTTC
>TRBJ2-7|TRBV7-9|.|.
CASSQPTGGSSYEQYF
TGTGCCAGCAGCCAACCCACCGGGGGAAGCTCCTACGAGCAGTACTTC
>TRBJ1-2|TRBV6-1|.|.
CASSENLGGTGGYTF
TGTGCCAGCAGTGAAAACTTGGGGGGAACGGGCGGCTACACCTTC
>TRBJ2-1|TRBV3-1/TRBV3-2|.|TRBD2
CASSQEGTSGSYNEQFF
TGTGCCAGCAGCCAAGAGGGGACTAGCGGGAGCTACAATGAGCAGTTCTTC
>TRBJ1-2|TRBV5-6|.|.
CASSVGQRAFGYTF
TGTGCCAGCAGCGTAGGACAGCGAGCGTTTGGCTACACCTTC
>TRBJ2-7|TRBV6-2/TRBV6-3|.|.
CASSYGQGREQYF
TGTGCCAGCAGTTACGGGCAGGGTCGTGAGCAGTACTTC
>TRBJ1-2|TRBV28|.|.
CASSERRTGSYTF
TGTGCCAGCAGTGAAAGGCGAACAGGGTCCTACACCTTC
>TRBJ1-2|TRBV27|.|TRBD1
CASRRSTGALNYGYTF
TGTGCCAGCAGACGATCGACAGGGGCCCTTAACTATGGCTACACCTTC
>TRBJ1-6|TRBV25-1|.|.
CASNRQFNSPLHF
TGTGCCAGCAACCGACAGTTTAATTCACCCCTCCACTTT
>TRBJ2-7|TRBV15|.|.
CATSRDVGGEQYF
TGTGCCACCAGCAGAGATGTAGGAGGCGAGCAGTACTTC
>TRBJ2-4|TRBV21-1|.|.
CASSKAGLRGLAKNIQYF
TGTGCCAGCAGCAAAGCAGGATTGCGGGGACTAGCCAAAAACATTCAGTACTTC
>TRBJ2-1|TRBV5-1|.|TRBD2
CASSLGLAGNNEQFF
TGCGCCAGCAGCCTAGGACTAGCGGGAAATAATGAGCAGTTCTTC
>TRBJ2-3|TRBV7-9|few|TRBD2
CASSKGTSGSSDTQYF
TGTGCCAGCAGCAAAGGGACTAGCGGGAGTTCCGATACGCAGTATTTT
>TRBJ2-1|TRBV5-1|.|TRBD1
CASSPGQGGGEQFF
TGCGCCAGCAGCCCGGGACAGGGCGGAGGTGAGCAGTTCTTC
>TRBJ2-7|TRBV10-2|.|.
CASSELVPYEQYF
TGCGCCAGCAGTGAACTAGTTCCATACGAGCAGTACTTC
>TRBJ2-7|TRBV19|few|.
CASSTYLGTPDTYEQYF
TGTGCCAGTAGTACCTACCTGGGGACACCGGACACCTACGAGCAGTACTTC
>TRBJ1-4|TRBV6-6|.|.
CASSPRGSDEKLFF
TGTGCCAGCAGTCCTCGAGGCAGCGATGAAAAACTGTTTTTT